The next 8 T cell receptor beta chains were all read from a single sample in a study of regulatory T cells in long-lasting Graves disease. As to time point: persistent/refractory GD, antithyroid drugs over 5 years with positive TRAb. Following extraction of RNA from PBMCs, that RNA was used to make the TCR library. Assembly of TCR beta libraries relied on iRepertoire HTBI primers together with Arm-PCR of CDR3 regions. TCRdb called the multiplex PCR reads again in MiXCR, with one record for every CDR3 protein. The sample contains roughly 450,000 distinct CDR3 sequences, about a quarter of which appear only once. The specimen comprised peripheral blood mononuclear cells (PBMCs), sampled when the disease was refractory, from a patient treated with antithyroid drugs. The source of these receptors is a female donor with Graves disease.

This clonotype has a handful of counts. The chain combines TRBV30 with TRBJ1-1; a weak D match, TRBD1 (6 bases). Germline V gene sequence: CDR1 GTSNPN, CDR2 SVGIG (reference sequence). Trimming shortened V by 0 bases and J by 10 bases, and 15 bases separated the two germline ends. The CDR3 length is 13 residues. The CDR3 nucleotides are TGTGCCTGGAGTGTATCCGGGGGCTGGCGAGCTTTCTTT. As protein: CAWSVSGGWRAFF.

Remarks on this clonotype: This likely traces to a read error, being one base from a far larger clone. This chain joins TRBV30 and TRBJ1-2; D gene unclear. The CDR3 covers 11 residues. Germline CDR1 reads GTSNPN; CDR2 reads SVGIG (reference sequence). Trimming left V 4 bases short and J 4 bases short, with 7 bases between. The CDR3 nucleotides read TGTGCCTGGAATGTTCGCTATGGCTACACCTTC. Protein product: CAWNVRYGYTF.

The chain uses TRBV18 and TRBJ2-7; a weak D match, TRBD1 (6 bases). The CDR3 is 14 residues long. CDR1 and CDR2 (germline): KGHSH, LQKENI. V dropped 2 bases and J dropped 4 bases, with 12 bases sitting between them. CDR3 loop: CASSPGTPTYEQYF. In DNA, the CDR3 is TGTGCCAGCTCACCAGGGACACCTACGTACGAGCAGTACTTC.

This clonotype appeared a few times. The CDR3 sequence: CASSFMWDEQYF. DNA of the CDR3: TGTGCCAGCAGCTTTATGTGGGACGAGCAGTACTTC. This chain connects TRBV13 to TRBJ2-7; D is unresolved. Trimming took 3 bases from V and 5 from J, leaving 8 bases between them. CDR3 length: 12 amino acids. Per germline, CDR1 PRHDT and CDR2 FYEKMQ (reference sequence). Together with reference TRBV13 and TRBJ2-7, the CDR3 gives the full variable domain: AAGVIQSPRHLIKEKRETATLKCYPIPRHDTVYWYQQGPGQDPQFLISFYEKMQSDKGSIPDRFSAQQFSDYHSELNMSSLELGDSALYFCASSFMWDEQYFGPGTRLTVT.

This clonotype has only one observation. The chain uses TRBV5-1 and TRBJ1-1; D is unresolved. Per germline, CDR1 SGHRS and CDR2 YFSETQ. This CDR3 has 18 amino acids. The V gene lost 4 bases and the J gene lost 5 bases, with 27 bases spanning the gap. In DNA, the CDR3 is TGCGCCAGCAGCCCCCGCGGAGGAGCTTCCAAAGAATGGACTGAAGCTTTCTTT. This gives the protein CASSPRGGASKEWTEAFF.

This clonotype was seen repeatedly, ten times or more. The J gene is TRBJ1-4, the V gene TRBV30, with TRBD1 identical over 10 bases. Germline CDR1 GTSNPN, CDR2 SVGIG (reference sequence). The V segment lost 2 bases and the J segment 7 bases; nucleotides outside the gene matches: 4. This CDR3 has 14 amino acids. The CDR3 DNA sequence: TGTGCCTGGAGTACGGGACAGGGGAGTGAAAAACTGTTTTTT. This gives the protein CAWSTGQGSEKLFF.

The chain links TRBV28 to TRBJ2-7; TRBD2 aligns across 9 bases. The ends lost 5 bases at V and 2 bases at J; junction bases unmatched: 4. Germline V gene data show CDR1 as MDHEN and CDR2 as SYDVKM. This CDR3 contains 14 residues. The CDR3 DNA sequence: TGTGCCAGCAGTCCTAGCGGGAAACCCTACGAGCAGTACTTC. It specifies CASSPSGKPYEQYF.

This clonotype was detected ten times or more. This chain links TRBV6-1 with TRBJ2-2, with D maybe TRBD1 (5 bases). Looked up from germline, CDR1 is MNHNS and CDR2 is SASEGT. Trimming left V 5 bases short and J 1 base short, with 17 bases between. The CDR3 length is 17 residues. The CDR3 nucleotides read TGTGCCAGCAGTCTACTCAGGGTAACAGAGAACACCGGGGAGCTGTTTTTT. Translating gives CASSLLRVTENTGELFF.